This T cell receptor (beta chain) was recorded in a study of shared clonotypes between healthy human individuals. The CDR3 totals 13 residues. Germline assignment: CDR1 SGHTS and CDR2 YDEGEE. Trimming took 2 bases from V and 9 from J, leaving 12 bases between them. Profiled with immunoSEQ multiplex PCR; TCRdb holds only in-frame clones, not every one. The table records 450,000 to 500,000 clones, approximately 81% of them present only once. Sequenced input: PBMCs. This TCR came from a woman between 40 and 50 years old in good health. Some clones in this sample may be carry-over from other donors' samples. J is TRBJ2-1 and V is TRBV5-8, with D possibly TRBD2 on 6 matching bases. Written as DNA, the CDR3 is TGTGCCAGCAGCTTTCCGGGAGTAACTGAGCAGTTCTTC. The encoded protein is CASSFPGVTEQFF.